The entry below gives a single T cell receptor (beta chain) sequence along with its context. Its target is not known. This specimen comes from a study of cytomegalovirus exposure and HLA in healthy donors. V gave up 6 bases and J gave up 0 bases, with 14 bases separating them. This CDR3 comprises 15 residues. CDR1 is ENHRY and CDR2 is SYGVKD in the germline V gene. Study observations and caveats: As was reported, the classifier diagnosed cytomegalovirus status with high specificity and sensitivity.

Only in-frame clones appear in the TCRdb table, and some are missing; sequencing was by immunoSEQ multiplex PCR. Here the sample spans some 170,000 clones, roughly 86% being singletons. The source material was PBMCs. The sequence derives from a man younger than 30 in good health and CMV-seropositive. The chain joins TRBV10-3 to TRBJ2-5; D unresolved. The CDR3 nucleotides read TGTGCCATCAGCGCTTTCATAGAATACCAAGAGACCCAGTACTTC. Its protein is CAISAFIEYQETQYF.